The T cell receptor (beta chain) described here comes from a study of cytomegalovirus exposure and HLA in healthy donors. Vbeta (60) and Jbeta (13) primers were used in the PCR. Data came from immunoSEQ multiplex PCR; TCRdb stores just in-frame clones and leaves some out. The table includes roughly 120,000 clones, roughly 74% detected once. This CDR3 is 18 amino acids long. Germline CDR1 MDHEN, CDR2 SYDVKM. J was trimmed by 0 bases and V by 4 bases; bases with no gene match: 12. The receptor was derived from a middle-aged man in good health and CMV-seropositive. This chain joins TRBV28 and TRBJ2-1; 7 nucleotides agree with TRBD2. The specimen sequenced was PBMCs. In DNA form, the CDR3 reads TGTGCCAGCAGTTCCCTTAAGCGGGGCTCTAACTCCTACAATGAGCAGTTCTTC. Its translation is CASSSLKRGSNSYNEQFF.